This T cell receptor beta chain was identified in a study of cytomegalovirus exposure and HLA in healthy donors. Per germline, CDR1 MDHEN and CDR2 SYDVKM. This CDR3 is built from 13 residues. Trimming stripped 2 bases from V and 3 bases from J, with 7 bases between. This table comes from immunoSEQ multiplex PCR, and its TCRdb copy is limited to in-frame clones, with some not included. The sample has roughly 60,000 clones; about 91% are singletons. This clonotype originated in a woman in her thirties in good health and CMV-seronegative. The sample consisted of PBMCs. The V gene is TRBV28, the J gene TRBJ1-2; D remains unclear. The CDR3 coding sequence is TGTGCCAGCAGTTTAAAGAGGCACTATGGCTACACCTTC. Protein product: CASSLKRHYGYTF.